The clone carrying this T cell receptor (beta chain) was counted ten times or more. The antigen is unknown. The source of the sample is a study of response to subunit inactivated influenza vaccine. The study, taken as a whole, reports: Authors suggested each seasonal flu vaccination may recruit only limited numbers of new T cells.

TCRdb recomputed calls from the RT-PCR reads with MiXCR, one row per CDR3 protein. The profile shows around 520,000 distinct CDR3 sequences, roughly 10% of them singletons. CDR1 and CDR2 from the germline V gene are ENHRY and SYGVKD. V lost 2 bases to trimming and J lost 3 bases, with 10 bases between them. The CDR3 covers 15 residues. The chain links TRBV10-3 to TRBJ2-2, with D possibly TRBD2 on 5 matching bases. This TCR came from a man aged 45-60 years who received an inactivated influenza vaccine. The material sequenced was PBMCs from blood, taken on the day of vaccination. The CDR3 region is CAISEEGTDTGELFF. The CDR3 region has the DNA TGTGCCATCAGTGAGGAGGGTACTGACACCGGGGAGCTGTTTTTT.